This TCR beta chain was documented in a study of control samples from healthy donors and cancer patients. The germline V gene has CDR1 MNHEY and CDR2 SVGEGT. V was clipped by 4 bases and J by 5 bases, with 13 bases between them. This CDR3 is 14 amino acids long. The data were produced by immunoSEQ multiplex PCR, yet TCRdb's version contains in-frame clones alone and is incomplete. The table lists about 190,000 clones. The sequencing input was blood. The origin of this receptor is a woman aged 25 to 39 in good health. J is TRBJ2-3 and V is TRBV6-2 or TRBV6-3; tentatively, D is TRBD1 (5 bases). CDR3 in amino acids: CASSWGRSGDTQYF. CDR3 sequence (DNA): TGTGCCAGCAGTTGGGGCAGGTCCGGAGATACGCAGTATTTT.